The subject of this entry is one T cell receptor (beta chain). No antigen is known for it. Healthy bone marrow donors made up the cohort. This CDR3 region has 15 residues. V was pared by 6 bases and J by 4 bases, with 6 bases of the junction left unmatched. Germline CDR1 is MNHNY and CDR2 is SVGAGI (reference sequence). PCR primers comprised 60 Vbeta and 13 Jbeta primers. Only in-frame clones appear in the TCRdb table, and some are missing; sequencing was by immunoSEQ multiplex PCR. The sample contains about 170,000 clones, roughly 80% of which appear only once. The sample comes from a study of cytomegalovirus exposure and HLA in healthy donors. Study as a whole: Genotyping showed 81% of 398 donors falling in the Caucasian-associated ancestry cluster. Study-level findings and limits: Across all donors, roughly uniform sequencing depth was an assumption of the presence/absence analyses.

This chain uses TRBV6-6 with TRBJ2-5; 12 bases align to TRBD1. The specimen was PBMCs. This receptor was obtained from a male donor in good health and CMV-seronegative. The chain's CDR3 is CASSPGQGARETQYF. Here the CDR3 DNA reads TGTGCCAGCAGCCCGGGACAGGGGGCTCGAGAGACCCAGTACTTC.